This passage covers 3 T cell receptor beta chains from one sample sequenced in a study of sequential checkpoint blockade in melanoma. Produced via immunoSEQ multiplex PCR; TCRdb's table is partial and in-frame only. The repertoire includes 15,000 to 20,000 clones, 70% to 80% of them detected once, and 12% sits in the top ten. Treatment described: randomized to nivolumab then ipilimumab (arm A) or the reverse (arm B). Source: CD8+ T cells sorted from blood (inferred from file names), taken from a patient given nivolumab and ipilimumab in sequence. The receptors here all came from a human donor with melanoma.

This sequence joins TRBV4-1 and TRBJ2-7; 13 bases map to TRBD2. The junction had 7 bases not matched to a gene; V was cut back by 4 bases and J by 1 base. This CDR3 has 17 amino acids. Germline values: CDR1 MGHRA, CDR2 YSYEKL. CDR3 amino acids: CASSPIGTSGNSYEQYF. In DNA, the CDR3 is TGCGCCAGCAGCCCCATAGGGACTAGCGGGAATTCCTACGAGCAGTACTTC.

J is TRBJ2-7 and V is TRBV7-2, with D possibly being TRBD2 (5 bases). Germline V gene sequence: CDR1 SGHTA, CDR2 FQGNSA. V gave up 4 bases and J gave up 2 bases, with 9 bases separating them. The CDR3 loop spans 13 amino acids. CDR3 bases: TGTGCCAGCAGCTCGTGGGAGACCTACGAGCAGTACTTC. Protein sequence: CASSSWETYEQYF.

CDR3 in amino acids: CASSQLPGLTSYEQYF. The CDR3 DNA reads TGCGCCAGCAGTCAGCTCCCGGGACTCACATCCTACGAGCAGTACTTC. The genes are TRBV4-1 and TRBJ2-7; weak D call: TRBD2 (6 bases). This CDR3 has 16 amino acids. Trimming removed 6 bases at V and 1 base at J, with 19 bases between. Germline CDR1 and CDR2: MGHRA and YSYEKL.